This paragraph covers one T cell receptor (beta chain) sequence. The antigen remains unidentified. This sample is drawn from a study of cytomegalovirus exposure and HLA in healthy donors. Overall study context: The 120 million or so unique TCR beta sequences, from about 179 million T cells, were found by an earlier analysis.

J was trimmed by 6 bases and V by 4 bases; bases with no gene match: 5. Germline loops: CDR1 LGHNA, CDR2 YNFKEQ. This CDR3 spans 15 amino acids. Study-wide results and caveats: Association with HLA alleles at 0.05 false discovery rate was found for 15,000 to 20,000 TCR beta sequences in a later analysis. In a later analysis, a genetic analysis reported fewer productive-TCR N-insertions in an Asian-associated ancestry cluster than the cohort average. Among TCR beta chains, those listed as cytomegalovirus-associated numbered 164.

The PCR was carried out with 60 Vbeta primers and 13 Jbeta primers. Profiling relied on immunoSEQ multiplex PCR, and the TCRdb table lists in-frame clones only, not all of them. The sample holds about 130,000 clones, 72% seen once. The chain is built from TRBV4-2 and TRBJ2-1; the match to TRBD2 covers 11 bases. The sequencing input was PBMCs. The receptor was isolated from a young man in good health and CMV-seronegative. The CDR3 DNA is TGTGCCAGCAGCCCCTTAGCGGGGGGGCGCAATGAGCAGTTCTTC. This codes for CASSPLAGGRNEQFF.